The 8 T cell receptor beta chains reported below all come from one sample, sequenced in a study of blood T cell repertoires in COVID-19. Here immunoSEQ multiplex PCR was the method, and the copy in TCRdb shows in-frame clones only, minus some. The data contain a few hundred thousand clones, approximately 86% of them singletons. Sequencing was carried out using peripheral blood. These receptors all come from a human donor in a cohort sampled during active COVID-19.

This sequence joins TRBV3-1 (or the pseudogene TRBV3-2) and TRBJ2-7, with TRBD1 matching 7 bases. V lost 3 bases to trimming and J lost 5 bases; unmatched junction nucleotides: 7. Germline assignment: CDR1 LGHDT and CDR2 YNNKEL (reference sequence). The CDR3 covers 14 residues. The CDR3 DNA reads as TGTGCCAGCAGCCAGTTGGGACAGACTGACGAGCAGTACTTC. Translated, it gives CASSQLGQTDEQYF.

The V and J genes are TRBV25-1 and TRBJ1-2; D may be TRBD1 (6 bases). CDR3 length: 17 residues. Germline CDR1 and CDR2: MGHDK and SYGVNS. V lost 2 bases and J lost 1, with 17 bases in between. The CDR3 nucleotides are TGTGCCAGCAGTGAAGTGGAGTGGGGGCCCTTTAACTATGGCTACACCTTC. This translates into CASSEVEWGPFNYGYTF.

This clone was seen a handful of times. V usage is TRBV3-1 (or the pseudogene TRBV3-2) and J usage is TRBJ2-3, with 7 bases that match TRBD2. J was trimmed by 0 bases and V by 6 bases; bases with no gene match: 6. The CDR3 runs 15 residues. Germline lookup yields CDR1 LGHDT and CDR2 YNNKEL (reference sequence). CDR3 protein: CASRLSGISTDTQYF. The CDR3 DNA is TGTGCCAGCAGGCTCAGCGGGATCAGCACAGATACGCAGTATTTT.

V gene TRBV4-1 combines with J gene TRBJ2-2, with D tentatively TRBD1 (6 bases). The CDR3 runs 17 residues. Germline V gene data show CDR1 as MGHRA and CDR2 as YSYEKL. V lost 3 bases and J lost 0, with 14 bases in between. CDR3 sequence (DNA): TGCGCCAGCAGCCAGGGGGCTACGAGGGCGAACACCGGGGAGCTGTTTTTT. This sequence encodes CASSQGATRANTGELFF.

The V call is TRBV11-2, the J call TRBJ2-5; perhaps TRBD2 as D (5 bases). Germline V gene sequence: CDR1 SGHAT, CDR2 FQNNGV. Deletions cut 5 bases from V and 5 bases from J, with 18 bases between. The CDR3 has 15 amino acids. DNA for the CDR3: TGTGCCAGCAGCCAAGGACTCTCTATCGGGGAGACCCAGTACTTC. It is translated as CASSQGLSIGETQYF.

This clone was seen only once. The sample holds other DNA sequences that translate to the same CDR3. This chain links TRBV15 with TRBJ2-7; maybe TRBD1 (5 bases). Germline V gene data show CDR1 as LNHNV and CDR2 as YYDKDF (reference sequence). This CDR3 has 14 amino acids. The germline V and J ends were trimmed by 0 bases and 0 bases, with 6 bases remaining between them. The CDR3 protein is CATSRDRASYEQYF. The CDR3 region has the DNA TGTGCCACCAGCAGAGACAGGGCCTCCTACGAGCAGTACTTC.

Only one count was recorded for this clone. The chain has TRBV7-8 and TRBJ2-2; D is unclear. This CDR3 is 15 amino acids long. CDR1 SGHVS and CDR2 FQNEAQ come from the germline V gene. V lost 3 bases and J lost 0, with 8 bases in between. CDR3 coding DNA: TGTGCCAGCAGCTTCAGGCTCTCGAACACCGGGGAGCTGTTTTTT. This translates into CASSFRLSNTGELFF.

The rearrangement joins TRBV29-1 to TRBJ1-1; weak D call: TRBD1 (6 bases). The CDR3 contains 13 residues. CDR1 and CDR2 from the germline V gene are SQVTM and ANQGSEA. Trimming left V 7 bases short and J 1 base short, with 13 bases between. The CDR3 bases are TGCAGCGGCGCGGACAGCGAGAACACTGAAGCTTTCTTT. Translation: CSGADSENTEAFF.